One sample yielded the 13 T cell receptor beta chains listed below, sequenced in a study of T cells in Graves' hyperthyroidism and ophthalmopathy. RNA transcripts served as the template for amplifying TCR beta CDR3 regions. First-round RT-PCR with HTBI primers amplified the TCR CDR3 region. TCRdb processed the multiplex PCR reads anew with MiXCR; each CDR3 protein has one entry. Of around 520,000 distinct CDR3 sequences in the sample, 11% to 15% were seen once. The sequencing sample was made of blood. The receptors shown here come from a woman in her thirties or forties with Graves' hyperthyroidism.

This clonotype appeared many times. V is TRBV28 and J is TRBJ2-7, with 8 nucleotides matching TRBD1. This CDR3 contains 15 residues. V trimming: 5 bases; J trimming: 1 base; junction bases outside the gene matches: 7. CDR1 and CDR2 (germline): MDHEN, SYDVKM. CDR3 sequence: CASSGPGTGSYEQYF. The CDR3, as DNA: TGTGCCAGCAGTGGACCCGGGACAGGTTCCTACGAGCAGTACTTC.

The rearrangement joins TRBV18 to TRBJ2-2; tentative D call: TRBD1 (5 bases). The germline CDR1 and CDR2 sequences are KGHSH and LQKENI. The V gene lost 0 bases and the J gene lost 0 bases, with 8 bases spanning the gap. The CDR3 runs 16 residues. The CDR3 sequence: CASSPPGPPNTGELFF. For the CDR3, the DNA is TGTGCCAGCTCACCACCGGGGCCCCCGAACACCGGGGAGCTGTTTTTT. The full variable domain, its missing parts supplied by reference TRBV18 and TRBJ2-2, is NAGVMQNPRHLVRRRGQEARLRCSPMKGHSHVYWYRQLPEEGLKFMVYLQKENIIDESGMPKERFSAEFPKEGPSILRIQQVVRGDSAAYFCASSPPGPPNTGELFFGEGSRLTVL.

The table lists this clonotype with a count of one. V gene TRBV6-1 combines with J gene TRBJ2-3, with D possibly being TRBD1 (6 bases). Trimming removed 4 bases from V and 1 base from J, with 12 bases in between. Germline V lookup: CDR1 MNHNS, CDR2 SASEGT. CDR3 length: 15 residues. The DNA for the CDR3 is TGTGCCAGCAGTGTACAGGGTTTTGGCACAGATACGCAGTATTTT. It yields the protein CASSVQGFGTDTQYF.

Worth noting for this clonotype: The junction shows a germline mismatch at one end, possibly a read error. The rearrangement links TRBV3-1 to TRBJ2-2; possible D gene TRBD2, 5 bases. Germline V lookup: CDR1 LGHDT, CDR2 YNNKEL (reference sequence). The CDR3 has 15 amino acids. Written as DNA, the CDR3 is TGTGCCAGCAGTCAAGATTCATTAGCAACCGGGGAGCCGTTTTTT. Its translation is CASSQDSLATGEPFF.

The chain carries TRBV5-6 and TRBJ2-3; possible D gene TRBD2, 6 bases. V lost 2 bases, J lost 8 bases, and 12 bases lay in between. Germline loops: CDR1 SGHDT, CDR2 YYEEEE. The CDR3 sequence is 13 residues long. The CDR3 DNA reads TGTGCCAGCAGCTTCGCGGGATCGGGTACGCAGTATTTT. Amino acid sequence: CASSFAGSGTQYF. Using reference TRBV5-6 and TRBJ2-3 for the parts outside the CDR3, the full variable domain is DAGVTQSPTHLIKTRGQQVTLRCSPKSGHDTVSWYQQALGQGPQFIFQYYEEEERQRGNFPDRFSGHQFPNYSSELNVNALLLGDSALYLCASSFAGSGTQYFGPGTRLTVL.

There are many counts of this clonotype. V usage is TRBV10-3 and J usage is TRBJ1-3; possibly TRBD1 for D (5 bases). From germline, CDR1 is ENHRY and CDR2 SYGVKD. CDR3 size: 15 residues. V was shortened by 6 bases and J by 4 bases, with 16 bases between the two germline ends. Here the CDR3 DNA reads TGTGCCATCAGCGAAGGGACGACCTCAGGAAACACCATATATTTT. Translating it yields CAISEGTTSGNTIYF.

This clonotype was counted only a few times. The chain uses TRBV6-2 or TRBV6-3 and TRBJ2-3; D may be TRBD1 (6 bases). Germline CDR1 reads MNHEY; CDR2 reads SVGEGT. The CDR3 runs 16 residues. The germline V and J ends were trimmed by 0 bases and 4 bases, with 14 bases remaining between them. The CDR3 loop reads CASSYSARGYADTQYF. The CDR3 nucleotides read TGTGCCAGCAGTTACTCAGCCAGGGGCTATGCAGATACGCAGTATTTT.

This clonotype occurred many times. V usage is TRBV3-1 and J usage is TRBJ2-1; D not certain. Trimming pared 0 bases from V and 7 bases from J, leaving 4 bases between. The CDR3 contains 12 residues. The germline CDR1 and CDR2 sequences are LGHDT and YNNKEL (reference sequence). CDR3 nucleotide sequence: TGTGCCAGCAGCCAAGATGGGAATGAGCAGTTCTTC. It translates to CASSQDGNEQFF.

The CDR3 loop reads CSARDGQGGQPQHF. The CDR3 DNA reads as TGCAGTGCTAGAGATGGACAGGGGGGTCAGCCCCAGCATTTT. This rearrangement joins TRBV20-1 to TRBJ1-5, with TRBD1 matching 10 bases. Trimming cost V 0 bases and J 6 bases; bases outside gene matches: 2. Germline assignment: CDR1 DFQATT and CDR2 SNEGSKA (reference sequence). The CDR3 sequence is 14 residues long.

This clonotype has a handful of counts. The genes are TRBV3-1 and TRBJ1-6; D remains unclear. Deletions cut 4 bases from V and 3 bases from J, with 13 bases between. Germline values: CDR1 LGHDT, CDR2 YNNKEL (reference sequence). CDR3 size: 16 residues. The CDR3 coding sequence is TGTGCCAGCAGCCCTTCAGGCAGTTTCTATAATTCACCCCTCCACTTT. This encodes CASSPSGSFYNSPLHF. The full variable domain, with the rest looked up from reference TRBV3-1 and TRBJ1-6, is DTAVSQTPKYLVTQMGNDKSIKCEQNLGHDTMYWYKQDSKKFLKIMFSYNNKELIINETVPNRFSPKSPDKAHLNLHINSLELGDSAVYFCASSPSGSFYNSPLHFGNGTRLTVT.

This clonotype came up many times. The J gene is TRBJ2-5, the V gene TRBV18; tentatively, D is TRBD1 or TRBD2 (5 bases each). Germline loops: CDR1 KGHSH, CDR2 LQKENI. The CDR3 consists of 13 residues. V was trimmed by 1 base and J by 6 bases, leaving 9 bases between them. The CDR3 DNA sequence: TGTGCCAGCTCACCACAGGGGACGAAGACCCAGTACTTC. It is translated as CASSPQGTKTQYF. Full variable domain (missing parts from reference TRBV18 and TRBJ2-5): NAGVMQNPRHLVRRRGQEARLRCSPMKGHSHVYWYRQLPEEGLKFMVYLQKENIIDESGMPKERFSAEFPKEGPSILRIQQVVRGDSAAYFCASSPQGTKTQYFGPGTRLLVL.

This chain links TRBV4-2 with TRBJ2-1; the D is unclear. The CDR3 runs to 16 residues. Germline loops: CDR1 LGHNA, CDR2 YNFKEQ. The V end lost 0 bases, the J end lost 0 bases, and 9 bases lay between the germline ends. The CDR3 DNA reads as TGTGCCAGCAGCCAAGAAGGTAGTATCTCCTACAATGAGCAGTTCTTC. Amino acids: CASSQEGSISYNEQFF.

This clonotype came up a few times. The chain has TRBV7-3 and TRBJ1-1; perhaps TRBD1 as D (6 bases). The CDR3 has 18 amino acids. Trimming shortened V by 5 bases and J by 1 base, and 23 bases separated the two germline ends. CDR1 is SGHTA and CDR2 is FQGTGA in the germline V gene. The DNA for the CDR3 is TGTGCCAGCAGCCCCGGTTGGGACATTTGGACACCGAACACTGAAGCTTTCTTT. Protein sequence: CASSPGWDIWTPNTEAFF.